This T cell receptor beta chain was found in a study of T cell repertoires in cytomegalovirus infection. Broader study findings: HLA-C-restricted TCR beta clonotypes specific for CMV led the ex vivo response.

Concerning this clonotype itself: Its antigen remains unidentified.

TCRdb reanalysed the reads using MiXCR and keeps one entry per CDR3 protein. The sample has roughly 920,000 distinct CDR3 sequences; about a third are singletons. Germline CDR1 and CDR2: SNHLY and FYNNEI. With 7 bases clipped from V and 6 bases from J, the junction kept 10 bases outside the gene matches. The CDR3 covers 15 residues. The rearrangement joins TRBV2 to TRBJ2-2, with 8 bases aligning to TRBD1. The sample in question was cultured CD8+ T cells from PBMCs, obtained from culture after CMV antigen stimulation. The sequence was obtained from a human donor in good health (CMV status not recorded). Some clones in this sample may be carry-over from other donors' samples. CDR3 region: CASKPTGVSSGELFF. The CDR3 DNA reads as TGTGCCAGCAAGCCGACAGGGGTATCGTCCGGGGAGCTGTTTTTT. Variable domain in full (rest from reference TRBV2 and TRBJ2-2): EPEVTQTPSHQVTQMGQEVILRCVPISNHLYFYWYRQILGQKVEFLVSFYNNEISEKSEIFDDQFSVERPDGSNFTLKIRSTKLEDSAMYFCASKPTGVSSGELFFGEGSRLTVL.